These T cell receptor beta chains were read from a single sample in a study of blood T cells in healthy people across ages. TCRdb reprocessed the 5' RACE reads with MiXCR, giving one entry per CDR3 protein. The sample includes around 1,600,000 distinct CDR3 sequences, approximately 42% seen only once; the top ten take approximately 4.1%. The sample comprised blood. The receptors derive from a woman aged 18-29 years in good health. The CDR3 runs from the conserved cysteine through the conserved F or W. Not all rows give a size; the values are once, few, many and, for expanded clones, a class.

CASTWGQVYTEQFF TRBV28 .
CASSLVPWTSSEETQYF TRBV5-1 .
CASSQDLRGGYYNEQFF TRBV4-3 .
CASGGGNSFYEQYF TRBV27 .
CASSQGTGGSFGYTF TRBV4-3 few
CASTHSGSGSGYNEQFF TRBV6-6 few
CSVGGTSGTDTQYF TRBV29-1 .
CASTLTPEGYEQYF TRBV18 few
CASSLFAGNQPQHF TRBV12-3/TRBV12-4 few
CASIPRGGSYNEQFF TRBV12-3/TRBV12-4 .
CSAAAGTDYNEQFF TRBV20-1 .
CASSPRDRYTGELFF TRBV7-6 .
CSAREGKGSNEQFF TRBV20-1 few
CASSLTGAPDTQYF TRBV7-6 few
CASGTVDRGRWGNQPQHF TRBV28 .
CASSLAWPSEQYF TRBV7-9 once
CASSFTSIYEQYF TRBV5-5 .
CASSALALGGSYNEQYF TRBV7-2 .
CASSLPASGGFETQYF TRBV11-2 .
CSVKRGTSEQYF TRBV20-1 .
CASTPLAGRPYNEQFF TRBV12-3/TRBV12-4 few
CASSGSQPETQYF TRBV7-7 .
CSAEGQDFGELFF TRBV20-1 .
CASSQSPYSPNEQFF TRBV3-1 .
CASRDSFPGTDTQYF TRBV3-1 .
CASTNGRGLNTEAFF TRBV6-2/TRBV6-3 .
CASSESPKSKHSTDTQYF TRBV25-1 .
CASSPGRFANTGELFF TRBV11-2 .
CASSSTGVIYEQYF TRBV5-1 .
CASSGEGHGEEQFF TRBV5-1 many
CASSFLGQGYNSPLHF TRBV27 few
CSVAGRSEKSGYTF TRBV29-1 .
CASRSFRGGRQETQYF TRBV6-2/TRBV6-3 .
CASSPLGNYEQYF TRBV27 .
CASRTTEGRPQHF TRBV6-2/TRBV6-3 .
CASSLGAVYSASNTGELFF TRBV7-8 .
CAISEEYTEAFF TRBV10-3 few
CASSGQIRSYNEQFF TRBV25-1 few
CASSWSLAGYNEQYF TRBV5-6 .
CASSSTANEQFF TRBV6-2/TRBV6-3 few
CSPAGLNTDTQYF TRBV29-1 many
CASSKTSGRVWEQYF TRBV9 .
CSARDRGVLNYGYTF TRBV20-1 few